Shown below are 18 T cell receptor beta chains from a single sample sequenced in a study of blood T cells in healthy people across ages. Next came a second PCR, run for roughly 6 to 11 cycles, which used a sample-barcoded 5' primer along with a J-beta primer mix. TCRdb re-called the 5' RACE reads with MiXCR, one entry per CDR3 protein. This sample has roughly 650,000 distinct CDR3 sequences, with 32% found just once. The material sequenced was blood. All receptors come from an elderly woman in good health.

This clonotype occurred many times. J is TRBJ2-1 and V is TRBV7-3, with 13 positions matching TRBD2. The CDR3 length is 16 residues. Germline V gives CDR1 SGHTA, CDR2 FQGTGA. Trimming cost V 5 bases and J 2 bases; bases outside gene matches: 3. The CDR3 DNA reads as TGTGCCAGCAGCCCCACTAGCGGGGGGGCCTACAATGAGCAGTTCTTC. Its translation: CASSPTSGGAYNEQFF.

The rearrangement uses TRBV7-2 and TRBJ1-1, with a weak D call TRBD1 (5 bases). Germline V gene sequence: CDR1 SGHTA, CDR2 FQGNSA. This CDR3 contains 13 residues. Trimming took off 5 bases at V and 2 bases at J, with 9 bases between the two ends. CDR3 in amino acids: CASSHGANTEAFF. The CDR3, as DNA: TGTGCCAGCAGCCACGGGGCAAACACTGAAGCTTTCTTT.

This clonotype was counted between two and nine times. The chain links TRBV3-1 to TRBJ1-1, with a weak D call TRBD1 (6 bases). Germline CDR1 and CDR2: LGHDT and YNNKEL (reference sequence). V was clipped by 5 bases and J by 2 bases, with 15 bases between them. The length of the CDR3 is 15 residues. Here the CDR3 reads CASSKTRTVNTEAFF. CDR3 bases: TGTGCCAGCAGCAAAACCCGGACAGTAAACACTGAAGCTTTCTTT.

The V call is TRBV15, the J call TRBJ2-6, with D possibly being TRBD2 (5 bases). Germline V CDR1 and CDR2: LNHNV, YYDKDF (reference sequence). The V end lost 2 bases, the J end lost 2 bases, and 10 bases lay between the germline ends. CDR3 size: 16 residues. The CDR3, as DNA: TGTGCCACCAGCAGAAGCCGGGGAACTGGGGCCAACGTCCTGACTTTC. It translates to CATSRSRGTGANVLTF. Variable domain in full (rest from reference TRBV15 and TRBJ2-6): DAMVIQNPRYQVTQFGKPVTLSCSQTLNHNVMYWYQQKSSQAPKLLFHYYDKDFNNEADTPDNFQSRRPNTSFCFLDIRSPGLGDTAMYLCATSRSRGTGANVLTFGAGSRLTVL.

This clonotype has ten or more counts. The chain has TRBV4-1 and TRBJ2-7; TRBD2 might be the D (7 bases). The CDR3 covers 16 residues. Germline values: CDR1 MGHRA, CDR2 YSYEKL. V gave up 1 base and J gave up 2 bases, with 15 bases separating them. The CDR3 nucleotides are TGCGCCAGCAGCCAAGTAGTGCGGGGGCCGCCCTACGAGCAGTACTTC. This translates into CASSQVVRGPPYEQYF.

This clonotype was found many times. This chain uses TRBV20-1 with TRBJ2-5; D gene uncertain. The germline V and J ends were trimmed by 0 bases and 7 bases, with 6 bases remaining between them. There are 11 residues in the CDR3. Germline V gene lookup returns CDR1 DFQATT and CDR2 SNEGSKA (reference sequence). CDR3 amino acids: CSARETGTQYF. The DNA for the CDR3 is TGCAGTGCTAGAGAGACGGGGACCCAGTACTTC.

There are a few counts of this clonotype. A read error may be the cause here, since a much bigger clone is one base away. The rearrangement joins TRBV5-1 to TRBJ2-1; 7 bases are a match to TRBD1. The tail of the sequence fits TRBJ2-7 better, so the J call may be wrong. The V gene's germline CDR1 is SGHRS and CDR2 YFSETQ. The CDR3 has 16 amino acids. The CDR3 reads CASSSSGGSPYNEQYF. CDR3 DNA sequence: TGCGCCAGCAGCTCCTCAGGGGGTAGCCCCTACAATGAGCAGTACTTC.

This clonotype was counted at least ten times. The rearrangement links TRBV24-1 to TRBJ1-5, with 7 bases that match TRBD1. J lost 2 bases, V lost 7 bases, and 4 bases had no gene match. The CDR3 length is 14 residues. Germline V gene sequence: CDR1 KGHDR, CDR2 SFDVKD. Here the CDR3 DNA reads TGTGCCACCAGCGGACAGGAGCGCAATCAGCCCCAGCATTTT. Amino acids: CATSGQERNQPQHF.

The chain has TRBV27 and TRBJ1-3, with D uncertain. Per germline, CDR1 MNHEY and CDR2 SMNVEV (reference sequence). The CDR3 has 16 residues. Trimming took 7 bases from V and 2 from J, leaving 18 bases between them. The chain's CDR3 is CASKGSTATAGNTIYF. Here the CDR3 DNA reads TGTGCCAGCAAGGGTTCCACAGCCACAGCTGGAAACACCATATATTTT.

This clonotype came up many times. The chain is built from TRBV7-9 and TRBJ2-2; D unresolved. Germline CDR1 and CDR2: SEHNR and FQNEAQ (reference sequence). Deletions cut 5 bases from V and 1 base from J, with 5 bases between. The CDR3 length is 13 residues. CDR3 nucleotides: TGTGCCAGCAGCGTACTGAACACCGGGGAGCTGTTTTTT. Translating gives CASSVLNTGELFF. Full variable domain (outside the CDR3, taken from reference TRBV7-9 and TRBJ2-2): DTGVSQNPRHKITKRGQNVTFRCDPISEHNRLYWYRQTLGQGPEFLTYFQNEAQLEKSRLLSDRFSAERPKGSFSTLEIQRTEQGDSAMYLCASSVLNTGELFFGEGSRLTVL.

This clonotype has just one count. The chain's CDR3 is CSANLGQLQETQYF. Here the CDR3 DNA reads TGCAGTGCCAACCTAGGACAGCTACAAGAGACCCAGTACTTC. This chain uses TRBV20-1 with TRBJ2-5; TRBD1 might be the D (6 bases). The CDR3 is made up of 14 amino acids. V lost 6 bases and J 2 bases, leaving 16 bases between the germline ends. The germline CDR1 and CDR2 sequences are DFQATT and SNEGSKA (reference sequence).

This chain joins TRBV7-3 and TRBJ2-5; 9 bases are shared with TRBD2. Germline loops: CDR1 SGHTA, CDR2 FQGTGA. This CDR3 spans 14 amino acids. V gave up 4 bases and J gave up 11 bases; unmatched junction bases: 11. The CDR3 here is CASSSVGLADEQYF. The CDR3, as DNA: TGTGCCAGCAGCTCCGTGGGACTAGCCGATGAGCAGTACTTC.

This clonotype was detected many times. The rearrangement uses TRBV7-9 and TRBJ2-7, with TRBD1 matching over 7 bases. The CDR3 is 12 residues long. Germline V gene data show CDR1 as SEHNR and CDR2 as FQNEAQ (reference sequence). V dropped 2 bases and J dropped 6; count of bases not matched to a gene: 1. The CDR3 sequence is CASSLRGREQYF. Here the CDR3 DNA reads TGTGCCAGCAGCTTAAGGGGGCGCGAGCAGTACTTC.

V gene TRBV9 combines with J gene TRBJ2-5; 8 bases are shared with TRBD1. The J call is uncertain, as TRBJ2-7 better fits the DNA end. Germline assignment: CDR1 SGDLS and CDR2 YYNGEE. CDR3 length: 15 residues. CDR3 bases: TGTGCCAGCAGTTACTTCTCCGGGACAGGTTACGAGCAGTACTTC. This gives the protein CASSYFSGTGYEQYF.

For this clonotype: This clone may be a read error of a much larger clone one base away. Because the CDR3 is missing its conserved closing phenylalanine or tryptophan, this is likely a read error. This chain links TRBV15 with TRBJ2-5, with D tentatively TRBD1 or TRBD2 (5 bases each). Germline CDR1 is LNHNV and CDR2 is YYDKDF (reference sequence). The CDR3 runs to 15 residues. V was cut by 2 bases and J by 2 bases, with 12 bases left in between. The CDR3 here is CATSRTGRPQETQYV. In nucleotides, the CDR3 is TGTGCCACCAGCAGAACGGGACGACCGCAAGAGACCCAGTACGTC.

Notes on this clonotype: It may be a read error: a sequence one base away is much more abundant. The V gene is TRBV20-1, the J gene TRBJ1-4; D not resolved. V was shortened by 3 bases and J by 0 bases, with 5 bases between the two germline ends. The CDR3 totals 13 residues. Per the germline V gene, CDR1 is DFQATT and CDR2 is SNEGSKA (reference sequence). CDR3 in DNA: TGCAGTGCTAGCGGAGCAACTAATGAAAAACTGTTTTTT. Amino acids: CSASGATNEKLFF.

This clonotype was detected ten times or more. The CDR3, as DNA: TGTGCCAGCAGCCAAGTCCTAAGTGCTTACGAGCAGTACTTC. This codes for CASSQVLSAYEQYF. V gene TRBV3-1 combines with J gene TRBJ2-7; D uncertain. The CDR3 consists of 14 residues. Germline values: CDR1 LGHDT, CDR2 YNNKEL (reference sequence). Trimming left V 1 base short and J 4 bases short, with 11 bases between.

For this clonotype: A much more abundant neighbour one base away suggests this may be a read error. The CDR3 here is CASGPGTSSYEQYF. The CDR3 coding sequence is TGTGCCAGCGGCCCTGGGACTAGCTCCTACGAGCAGTACTTC. The rearrangement joins TRBV3-1 to TRBJ2-7; 8 nucleotides line up with TRBD2. The CDR3 extends over 14 amino acids. V dropped 8 bases and J dropped 0; count of bases not matched to a gene: 6. Germline loops: CDR1 LGHDT, CDR2 YNNKEL (reference sequence).